The sample holds a few counts of the clone carrying this TCR beta chain. Its specificity is unknown. The data were obtained in a study of T cell repertoires in cytomegalovirus infection. In the study overall: A matching HLA type, together with CMV infection, was signaled by public TCR beta signatures. Study-level points and caveats: HLA-C-restricted CMV clonotypes gave the most frequent clonotype in two of eight donors. The study identified carriers of CMV plus the relevant HLA from cumulative public TCR beta family frequency.

One entry per CDR3 protein, called by TCRdb with MiXCR from the reads. The sample consists of 310,000 or so distinct CDR3 sequences, 20% to 30% of them appearing once. Germline V gives CDR1 SEHNR, CDR2 FQNEAQ (reference sequence). This CDR3 has 16 residues. V trimming: 5 bases; J trimming: 1 base; junction bases outside the gene matches: 6. The TCR comes from a human donor in good health (CMV status not recorded). Some clones in this sample may be carry-over from other donors' samples. Source: cultured PBMCs, taken from culture after CMV antigen stimulation. The V gene is TRBV7-9, the J gene TRBJ2-2, with 8 bases lining up with TRBD2. The CDR3 DNA follows: TGTGCCAGCAGCATTGGACTAGCCGAGAACACCGGGGAGCTGTTTTTT. Protein: CASSIGLAENTGELFF.